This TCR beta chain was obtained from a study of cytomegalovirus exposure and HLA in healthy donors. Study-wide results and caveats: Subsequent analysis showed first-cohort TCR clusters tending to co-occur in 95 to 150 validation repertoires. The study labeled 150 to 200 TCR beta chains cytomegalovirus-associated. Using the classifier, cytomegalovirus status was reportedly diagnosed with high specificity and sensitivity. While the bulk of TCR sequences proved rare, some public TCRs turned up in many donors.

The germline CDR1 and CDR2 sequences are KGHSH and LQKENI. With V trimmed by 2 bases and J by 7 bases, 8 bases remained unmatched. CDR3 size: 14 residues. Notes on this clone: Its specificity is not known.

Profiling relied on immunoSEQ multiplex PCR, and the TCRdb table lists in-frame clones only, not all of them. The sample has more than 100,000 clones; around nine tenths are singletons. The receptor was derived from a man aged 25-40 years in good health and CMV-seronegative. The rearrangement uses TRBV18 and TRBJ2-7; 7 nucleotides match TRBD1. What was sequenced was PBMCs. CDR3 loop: CASSPSTGTYEQYF. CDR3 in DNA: TGTGCCAGCTCACCATCGACAGGGACATATGAGCAGTACTTC.